These 20 T cell receptor beta chains came from one sample sequenced in a study of shared T cell receptors in the human thymus. Data came from immunoSEQ multiplex PCR; TCRdb stores just in-frame clones and leaves some out. The top ten hold around 0.013% of the sample, which has under 700,000 clones, about four fifths seen once. This same sample was also taken into another study, of human thymus T cells.

The sample consisted of thymocytes. The origin of the receptors is a boy under three years old with a congenital heart defect.

The V and J genes are TRBV19 and TRBJ1-5, with 7 bases aligning to TRBD1. Germline V gives CDR1 LNHDA, CDR2 SQIVND (reference sequence). CDR3 length: 15 residues. Losses at the gene ends were 7 bases for V and 0 bases for J; bases not matched to a gene: 6. CDR3 residues: CASNVGQYSNQPQHF. In DNA, the CDR3 is TGTGCCAGTAATGTGGGACAGTATAGCAATCAGCCCCAGCATTTT.

This sequence joins TRBV2 and TRBJ2-7, with 9 bases that match TRBD2. Germline V gene data show CDR1 as SNHLY and CDR2 as FYNNEI. V was clipped by 4 bases and J by 7 bases; unmatched bases: 17. This CDR3 is built from 17 residues. CDR3 loop: CASSGSARKREVWEQYF. The CDR3 DNA sequence: TGTGCCAGCAGTGGCTCTGCAAGGAAGCGGGAGGTGTGGGAGCAGTACTTC.

The chain joins TRBV4-1 to TRBJ2-5; D remains ambiguous. Germline V gene sequence: CDR1 MGHRA, CDR2 YSYEKL. V shed 5 bases and J shed 1 base, with 8 bases lying between them. The CDR3 covers 13 residues. In DNA, the CDR3 is TGCGCCAGCAGCACAAGACTCCAAGAGACCCAGTACTTC. Translated: CASSTRLQETQYF.

The rearrangement joins TRBV9 to TRBJ1-1, with 8 nucleotides matching TRBD1. Germline assignment: CDR1 SGDLS and CDR2 YYNGEE. V lost 5 bases, J lost 5 bases, and 5 bases stayed unmatched. The CDR3 runs to 13 residues. The CDR3 sequence is CASSNRGRTEAFF. CDR3 nucleotide sequence: TGTGCCAGCAGTAACAGGGGGAGGACTGAAGCTTTCTTT.

The chain employs TRBV7-6 and TRBJ2-1; TRBD2 aligns across 9 bases. Germline values: CDR1 SGHVS, CDR2 FNYEAQ. Unmatched junction bases numbered 8, after V lost 4 bases and J lost 4 bases. This CDR3 is 16 amino acids long. CDR3 bases: TGTGCCAGCAGCTCAGGCGGGGGGGCCCTATACAATGAGCAGTTCTTC. This gives the protein CASSSGGGALYNEQFF. Full variable domain (outside the CDR3, taken from reference TRBV7-6 and TRBJ2-1): GAGVSQSPRYKVTKRGQDVALRCDPISGHVSLYWYRQALGQGPEFLTYFNYEAQQDKSGLPNDRFSAERPEGSISTLTIQRTEQRDSAMYRCASSSGGGALYNEQFFGPGTRLTVL.

J is TRBJ1-5 and V is TRBV19; weak D call: TRBD1 (6 bases). Germline V gene sequence: CDR1 LNHDA, CDR2 SQIVND (reference sequence). V lost 1 base to trimming and J lost 5 bases, with 9 bases between them. The length of the CDR3 is 14 residues. The CDR3 loop is CASSIGAGDQPQHF. In DNA form, the CDR3 reads TGTGCCAGTAGTATAGGGGCAGGGGATCAGCCCCAGCATTTT.

The J gene is TRBJ1-2, the V gene TRBV11-2; 9 bases line up with TRBD1. Germline V gives CDR1 SGHAT, CDR2 FQNNGV. The CDR3 contains 14 residues. V lost 5 bases, J lost 5 bases, and 6 bases stayed unmatched. Here the CDR3 DNA reads TGTGCCAGCAGCCCAACAGGGGGCCTTTATGGCTACACCTTC. Translated: CASSPTGGLYGYTF.

The chain recombines TRBV30 with TRBJ1-2; a possible D gene is TRBD1 (6 bases). The germline V and J ends were trimmed by 2 bases and 3 bases, with 13 bases remaining between them. The CDR3 is 14 amino acids. CDR1 and CDR2 from the germline V gene are GTSNPN and SVGIG (reference sequence). In nucleotides, the CDR3 is TGTGCCTGGAGTCGTCACAGGGCTGACTATGGCTACACCTTC. This gives the protein CAWSRHRADYGYTF.

This clone was counted a few times. The rearrangement uses TRBV5-1 and TRBJ2-3; 8 bases align to TRBD2. This CDR3 is built from 16 residues. The germline gives CDR1 SGHRS, CDR2 YFSETQ. V gave up 0 bases and J gave up 1 base; unmatched junction bases: 4. CDR3 sequence: CASSLGVTSGTDTQYF. CDR3 bases: TGCGCCAGCAGCTTGGGGGTGACTAGCGGCACAGATACGCAGTATTTT.

This chain uses TRBV5-5 with TRBJ2-5; no clear D gene. There are 14 residues in the CDR3. V was pared by 1 base and J by 7 bases, with 14 bases between. Germline lookup yields CDR1 SGHKS and CDR2 YYEKEE (reference sequence). The CDR3 DNA follows: TGTGCCAGCAGCTTGAATCAGTGCGGTGGGACCCAGTACTTC. Translating it yields CASSLNQCGGTQYF.

The V gene is TRBV10-3, the J gene TRBJ1-1, with D perhaps matching TRBD1 (5 bases). This CDR3 is 16 amino acids long. Germline CDR1 and CDR2: ENHRY and SYGVKD. The ends were cut back, 4 bases at V and 0 bases at J, with 15 bases in the middle. The CDR3 region is CAISGGIRTLNTEAFF. The CDR3 DNA follows: TGTGCCATCAGTGGAGGTATTCGGACATTGAACACTGAAGCTTTCTTT.

The rearrangement joins TRBV4-3 to TRBJ2-1; 11 nucleotides align to TRBD2. Per germline, CDR1 LGHNA and CDR2 YSLEER. The CDR3 is 19 residues long. The junction had 11 bases not matched to a gene; V was cut back by 0 bases and J by 4 bases. CDR3 sequence: CASSQENPPGTSGYNEQFF. The CDR3 DNA sequence: TGCGCCAGCAGCCAAGAAAACCCCCCCGGGACTAGCGGATACAATGAGCAGTTCTTC.

The chain employs TRBV19 and TRBJ2-3; TRBD2 matches at 7 bases. V lost 6 bases to trimming and J lost 0 bases; unmatched junction nucleotides: 3. This CDR3 is built from 14 residues. The V gene's germline CDR1 is LNHDA and CDR2 SQIVND (reference sequence). CDR3 residues: CASRRAGSTDTQYF. DNA of the CDR3: TGTGCCAGTAGAAGAGCGGGAAGCACAGATACGCAGTATTTT.

The chain has TRBV6-1 and TRBJ1-3; D is unclear. The CDR3 has 18 residues. CDR1 is MNHNS, CDR2 SASEGT, per germline. V lost 4 bases and J lost 5, with 24 bases in between. The CDR3 protein is CASSGQPTSQKFRNTIYF. CDR3 in DNA: TGTGCCAGCAGTGGCCAACCCACATCCCAAAAATTTAGAAACACCATATATTTT.

The genes are TRBV11-3 and TRBJ1-4; D is possibly TRBD1 (5 bases). V dropped 1 base and J dropped 1 base, with 7 bases sitting between them. Germline V gene lookup returns CDR1 SGHNT and CDR2 YENEEA. The CDR3 extends over 15 amino acids. The chain's CDR3 is CASSLVGGTNEKLFF. CDR3 sequence (DNA): TGTGCCAGCAGCTTAGTCGGGGGAACTAATGAAAAACTGTTTTTT. The variable domain in full, completed from reference TRBV11-3 and TRBJ1-4, reads EAGVVQSPRYKIIEKKQPVAFWCNPISGHNTLYWYLQNLGQGPELLIRYENEEAVDDSQLPKDRFSAERLKGVDSTLKIQPAELGDSAVYLCASSLVGGTNEKLFFGSGTQLSVL.

The V call is TRBV28, the J call TRBJ1-5; D remains ambiguous. Per germline, CDR1 MDHEN and CDR2 SYDVKM. The CDR3 has 12 residues. The V end was cut by 6 bases, the J end by 5 bases, with 8 bases between. The DNA for the CDR3 is TGTGCCAGCAGCCCCCGGGATCAGCCCCAGCATTTT. This encodes CASSPRDQPQHF.

This chain uses TRBV27 with TRBJ2-7; TRBD2 matches at 12 bases. The CDR3 spans 16 residues. The germline gives CDR1 MNHEY, CDR2 SMNVEV (reference sequence). J lost 5 bases, V lost 0 bases, and 5 bases had no gene match. CDR3 loop: CASSLSRTSGIDEQYF. The CDR3 nucleotides read TGTGCCAGCAGTTTATCTAGGACTAGCGGGATCGACGAGCAGTACTTC.

The sample holds a few counts of this clone. J is TRBJ1-1 and V is TRBV4-2, with TRBD1 as a possible D gene (5 bases). V lost 1 base and J 4 bases, leaving 13 bases between the germline ends. This CDR3 region has 15 residues. Germline values: CDR1 LGHNA, CDR2 YNFKEQ. CDR3 DNA sequence: TGTGCCAGCAGCCAAGGACAGCGAACGGGCACTGAAGCTTTCTTT. Residues: CASSQGQRTGTEAFF.

With respect to this clone: Mismatch with germline at one junction end may stem from a read error. This chain links TRBV7-9 with TRBJ1-2; weak D call: TRBD1 (5 bases). Germline CDR1 reads SEHNR; CDR2 reads FQNEAQ (reference sequence). This CDR3 comprises 11 residues. CDR3 amino acids: CAAFVGAKRDF. For the CDR3, the DNA is TGTGCTGCCTTTGTAGGGGCCAAGCGGGACTTC.

CDR3 nucleotide sequence: TGTGCCAGCAGCCCTCGGGACAGGGGGGCAGAGACCCAGTACTTC. Translating it yields CASSPRDRGAETQYF. The J gene is TRBJ2-5, the V gene TRBV5-4; 11 bases are a match to TRBD1. The V gene's germline CDR1 is SGHNT and CDR2 YYREEE (reference sequence). The J segment lost 4 bases and the V segment lost 4 bases, leaving 6 bases of the junction unmatched. CDR3 length: 15 residues.